This T cell receptor (beta chain) was identified in a study of shared clonotypes between healthy human individuals. General study findings and limits: All-four-donor shared clonotypes had higher generation probabilities than non-shared clonotypes did.

Germline CDR1 is GTSNPN and CDR2 is SVGIG (reference sequence). CDR3 length: 12 amino acids. V shed 4 bases and J shed 8 bases, with 14 bases lying between them. About this clone: The antigen remains undetermined.

Sorted-subset replicate PCRs used about 0.2 ug of genomic DNA. This amount corresponded to approximately 30,000 T cell genomes. Profiling relied on immunoSEQ multiplex PCR, and the TCRdb table lists in-frame clones only, not all of them. Of 2 million to 2.5 million clones in the sample, around 95% are singletons; the top ten hold 0.13%. The study enrolled healthy HIV-negative adults without recent acute infections or vaccinations as donors. This chain joins TRBV30 and TRBJ1-2; perhaps TRBD1 as D (5 bases). The source of this sequence is a man younger than 35 in good health. Sequencing was carried out using naive CD4+ T cells sorted from blood. Stated subset: CD45RA+ positively selected. The CDR3 here is CAWTVGAGGYTF. The CDR3 DNA sequence: TGTGCCTGGACAGTAGGGGCGGGAGGCTACACCTTC.